This T cell receptor (beta chain) was identified during a study of human T cells and chemical hapten exposure. Study results and caveats: The number of TCRs over 1 in 1000 frequency stayed unchanged after DPC. A positive correlation with patch test score was shown by PT1 expanded TCR counts.

This clonotype was detected ten times or more. Its antigen is unknown. The CDR3 has 15 residues. The germline gives CDR1 MNHEY, CDR2 SMNVEV (reference sequence). V gave up 6 bases and J gave up 0 bases; unmatched junction bases: 7. The time point was: pre-sensitization, week 0. As to treatment: therapeutic diphenylcyclopropenone sensitization with weekly scalp DPC. A single record per CDR3 protein comes from TCRdb applying MiXCR to the RACE reads. The sample holds some 98,000 distinct CDR3 sequences, roughly 10% seen once. The sample in question was whole blood, obtained in connection with sensitization to the hapten diphenylcyclopropenone (DPC). The rearrangement joins TRBV27 to TRBJ1-2; TRBD1 agrees at 7 bases. This TCR derives from a woman aged 60-75 years with alopecia areata. Some clones in this sample may be carry-over from other donors' samples. CDR3 region: CASRDRDRTNYGYTF. CDR3 coding DNA: TGTGCCAGCAGAGACCGGGACAGAACTAACTATGGCTACACCTTC.